A single sample is the source of the 5 T cell receptor beta chains below, sequenced in a study of shared clonotypes between healthy human individuals. Selected positively for CCR7 and CD45RO-negative, naive CD8 cells excluded terminally differentiated effector memory CD45RA+ cells. This table comes from immunoSEQ multiplex PCR, and its TCRdb copy is limited to in-frame clones, with some not included. The sample contains about 2 million clones, about 95% of which appear only once. Source material: naive CD8+ T cells sorted from blood. The receptors here all came from a man between 18 and 29 years old in good health.

The rearrangement joins TRBV11-2 to TRBJ2-1; D remains ambiguous. Per germline, CDR1 SGHAT and CDR2 FQNNGV. The length of the CDR3 is 16 residues. Trimming took off 0 bases at V and 6 bases at J, with 15 bases between the two ends. The CDR3 sequence is CASSLERPLPSNEQFF. The CDR3, as DNA: TGTGCCAGCAGCTTAGAGCGACCTTTGCCCAGCAATGAGCAGTTCTTC.

This clone came up once. V is TRBV6-1 and J is TRBJ2-7, with D perhaps matching TRBD1 (5 bases). V was shortened by 2 bases and J by 5 bases, with 16 bases between the two germline ends. CDR3 length equals 15 residues. Per the germline V gene, CDR1 is MNHNS and CDR2 is SASEGT. CDR3 nucleotide sequence: TGTGCCAGCAGTGAATACCAGGGAAGTGCTGACGAGCAGTACTTC. It codes for CASSEYQGSADEQYF.

The V and J genes are TRBV5-6 and TRBJ2-4, with D possibly TRBD2 on 6 matching bases. The CDR3 totals 18 residues. V shed 0 bases and J shed 0 bases, with 16 bases lying between them. Germline V CDR1 and CDR2: SGHDT, YYEEEE. Here the CDR3 DNA reads TGTGCCAGCAGCTTGGATGGAGCGGGCCCTTTAGCCAAAAACATTCAGTACTTC. Its translation is CASSLDGAGPLAKNIQYF. The whole variable domain, filled in from reference TRBV5-6 and TRBJ2-4, reads DAGVTQSPTHLIKTRGQQVTLRCSPKSGHDTVSWYQQALGQGPQFIFQYYEEEERQRGNFPDRFSGHQFPNYSSELNVNALLLGDSALYLCASSLDGAGPLAKNIQYFGAGTRLSVL.

The chain is built from TRBV2 and TRBJ1-1, with D unclear. Deletions cut 9 bases from V and 3 bases from J, with 11 bases between. The germline gives CDR1 SNHLY, CDR2 FYNNEI. This CDR3 is 12 amino acids long. The CDR3 here is CARLASDTEAFF. DNA for the CDR3: TGTGCCAGGTTGGCCAGCGACACTGAAGCTTTCTTT.

The rearrangement joins TRBV21-1 to TRBJ2-7; no DNA check was done on the table's D call, TRBD1. TRBV21-1 has pseudogene status. This CDR3 is built from 12 residues. The chain's CDR3 is CARRQGAGEQYF. The CDR3 DNA is TGTGCCAGGCGACAGGGGGCGGGGGAGCAGTACTTC.